Presented here are 31 T cell receptor beta chains from one specimen sequenced in a study of T cell responses to AZD1222 COVID-19 vaccine. This table comes from immunoSEQ multiplex PCR, and its TCRdb copy is limited to in-frame clones, with some not included. The top ten hold 21% of the sample, which has 65,000 to 75,000 clones, around four fifths seen once. Sequences were derived from peripheral blood, sampled on day 0 of AZD1222 vaccination. These receptors were taken from an adult in good health.

A few counts support this clone. V gene TRBV28 combines with J gene TRBJ1-5; the D is unclear. Germline values: CDR1 MDHEN, CDR2 SYDVKM. Deletions cut 8 bases from V and 0 bases from J, with 14 bases between. There are 15 residues in the CDR3. The CDR3 nucleotides read TGTGCCAGCTTCTCGGCACCCAATAGCAATCAGCCCCAGCATTTT. Translating gives CASFSAPNSNQPQHF.

V gene TRBV28 combines with J gene TRBJ1-1; TRBD1 might be the D (6 bases). V was cut by 6 bases and J by 0 bases, with 14 bases left in between. The CDR3 is 15 residues long. CDR1 is MDHEN, CDR2 SYDVKM, per germline. CDR3 DNA: TGTGCCAGCAGCTCCCAGGGGACCATGAACACTGAAGCTTTCTTT. Its translation is CASSSQGTMNTEAFF. The whole variable domain, remainder taken from reference TRBV28 and TRBJ1-1, is DVKVTQSSRYLVKRTGEKVFLECVQDMDHENMFWYRQDPGLGLRLIYFSYDVKMKEKGDIPEGYSVSREKKERFSLILESASTNQTSMYLCASSSQGTMNTEAFFGQGTRLTVV.

This sequence joins TRBV6-6 and TRBJ2-7; 11 positions match TRBD2. V lost 4 bases and J lost 0; bases outside the gene matches: 2. The CDR3 sequence is 15 residues long. Per germline, CDR1 MNHNY and CDR2 SVGAGI (reference sequence). The CDR3: CASSSTSGISYEQYF. The CDR3 coding sequence is TGTGCCAGCAGTTCGACTAGCGGGATCTCCTACGAGCAGTACTTC.

The count of this clone is one. The chain is built from TRBV29-1 and TRBJ2-5, with TRBD2 matching 7 bases. Looked up from germline, CDR1 is SQVTM and CDR2 is ANQGSEA. V dropped 6 bases and J dropped 2; count of bases not matched to a gene: 6. The CDR3 is made up of 13 amino acids. CDR3 region: CSVGGEGQETQYF. The CDR3 region has the DNA TGCAGCGTGGGAGGGGAGGGTCAAGAGACCCAGTACTTC.

J is TRBJ2-1 and V is TRBV12-5, with D maybe TRBD2 (5 bases). The V gene lost 0 bases and the J gene lost 6 bases, with 24 bases spanning the gap. CDR3 size: 19 residues. CDR1 and CDR2 from the germline V gene are LGHNT and FRNRAP. The CDR3 nucleotides read TGTGCTAGTGGTTTGGTACCCTCGAAGTTCGGTGAGGGCGTCAATGAGCAGTTCTTC. As protein: CASGLVPSKFGEGVNEQFF.

CDR3 in DNA: TGTGCCAGCAGTTACCCTAGCGGGCTCTACAATGAGCAGTTCTTC. This encodes CASSYPSGLYNEQFF. This rearrangement joins TRBV6-6 to TRBJ2-1; 8 bases line up with TRBD2. J was trimmed by 3 bases and V by 2 bases; bases with no gene match: 3. This CDR3 contains 15 residues. The germline V gene encodes CDR1 MNHNY and CDR2 SVGAGI (reference sequence).

This chain links TRBV7-9 with TRBJ2-3, with 7 bases lining up with TRBD1. Germline CDR1 reads SEHNR; CDR2 reads FQNEAQ (reference sequence). This CDR3 contains 14 residues. Germline trimming cut 3 bases from V and 5 bases from J; bases unmatched to any gene: 5. The CDR3 bases are TGTGCCAGCAGCTTTGGGACAGACTTAGATACGCAGTATTTT. This sequence encodes CASSFGTDLDTQYF.

The chain carries TRBV5-4 and TRBJ1-4; possible D gene TRBD1, 6 bases. Germline V CDR1 and CDR2: SGHNT, YYREEE (reference sequence). The CDR3 is 13 amino acids. Trimming took 3 bases from V and 8 from J, leaving 11 bases between them. The CDR3 loop is CASSSGAEEKLFF. The CDR3, as DNA: TGTGCCAGCAGCTCGGGGGCAGAAGAAAAACTGTTTTTT.

The genes are TRBV9 and TRBJ1-4; D is unresolved. The CDR3 extends over 15 amino acids. Germline CDR1 reads SGDLS; CDR2 reads YYNGEE. The V and J ends lost 0 bases and 0 bases respectively, with 6 bases between them. The CDR3 nucleotides are TGTGCCAGCAGCGTAGGTCTGACAACTAATGAAAAACTGTTTTTT. Amino acids: CASSVGLTTNEKLFF.

The gene calls are TRBV30 and TRBJ2-1, with a possible D match to TRBD2 (7 bases). This CDR3 has 14 residues. Trimming stripped 0 bases from V and 5 bases from J, with 11 bases between. Germline CDR1 is GTSNPN and CDR2 is SVGIG (reference sequence). DNA for the CDR3: TGTGCCTGGAGTGTGGGGGGGCCGAACAATGAGCAGTTCTTC. Amino acid sequence: CAWSVGGPNNEQFF.

This chain connects TRBV4-2 to TRBJ2-7; 8 bases match TRBD1. CDR1 LGHNA and CDR2 YNFKEQ come from the germline V gene. J was trimmed by 4 bases and V by 2 bases; bases with no gene match: 4. The CDR3 sequence is 14 residues long. The CDR3 region has the DNA TGTGCCAGCAGCCAACTAGGACAGGGATACGAGCAGTACTTC. This sequence encodes CASSQLGQGYEQYF.

This chain uses TRBV6-5 with TRBJ1-5; possibly TRBD1 for D (6 bases). Germline V gene lookup returns CDR1 MNHEY and CDR2 SVGAGI. The germline V and J ends were trimmed by 7 bases and 4 bases, with 14 bases remaining between them. The CDR3 is 14 residues long. This CDR3 is CASIRGRGNQPQHF. In DNA, the CDR3 is TGTGCCAGCATCCGGGGGCGCGGGAATCAGCCCCAGCATTTT.

The rearrangement uses TRBV10-2 and TRBJ1-2, with D possibly being TRBD1 (6 bases). V lost 6 bases to trimming and J lost 4 bases, with 18 bases between them. Germline V CDR1 and CDR2: WSHSY, SAAADI. This CDR3 comprises 15 residues. CDR3 sequence (DNA): TGCGCCAGCAGAGACACAGGGTTCCGAGGCTATGGCTACACCTTC. This codes for CASRDTGFRGYGYTF.

The V gene is TRBV18, the J gene TRBJ1-5; TRBD1 matches 7 bases. The CDR3 extends over 15 amino acids. Germline CDR1 and CDR2: KGHSH and LQKENI. V shed 6 bases and J 4 bases; nucleotides not matched to a gene: 9. Here the CDR3 DNA reads TGTGCCAGCTCCCCAGGGACAGAAAGGAATCAGCCCCAGCATTTT. It translates to CASSPGTERNQPQHF. Based on the CDR3 plus reference TRBV18 and TRBJ1-5, the full variable domain is NAGVMQNPRHLVRRRGQEARLRCSPMKGHSHVYWYRQLPEEGLKFMVYLQKENIIDESGMPKERFSAEFPKEGPSILRIQQVVRGDSAAYFCASSPGTERNQPQHFGDGTRLSIL.

The V and J genes are TRBV5-1 and TRBJ1-1, with no clear D. CDR1 is SGHRS and CDR2 is YFSETQ in the germline V gene. The CDR3 is 14 residues long. V was trimmed by 4 bases and J by 1 base, leaving 11 bases between them. This chain's CDR3 is CASSIATANTEAFF. The CDR3 coding sequence is TGCGCCAGCAGCATCGCGACGGCGAACACTGAAGCTTTCTTT.

This sequence joins TRBV5-8 and TRBJ2-3, with D perhaps being TRBD1 or TRBD2 (6 bases each). Per the germline V gene, CDR1 is SGHTS and CDR2 is YDEGEE. This CDR3 is 16 amino acids long. Trimming took off 3 bases at V and 6 bases at J, with 20 bases between the two ends. The CDR3 sequence is CASSSGDRLLGDTQYF. The CDR3 nucleotides read TGTGCCAGCAGCTCGGGAGACAGGCTGCTAGGGGATACGCAGTATTTT.

The chain uses TRBV19 and TRBJ2-1, with 10 bases identical to TRBD2. The germline V gene encodes CDR1 LNHDA and CDR2 SQIVND (reference sequence). J lost 5 bases, V lost 6 bases, and 7 bases had no gene match. This CDR3 has 15 residues. CDR3 sequence reads: CASSYPSGSHNEQFF. The CDR3 region has the DNA TGTGCCAGTAGCTACCCTAGCGGGAGCCACAATGAGCAGTTCTTC.

The chain joins TRBV9 to TRBJ1-1; D gene uncertain. CDR1 and CDR2 (germline): SGDLS, YYNGEE. CDR3 length: 14 amino acids. V lost 0 bases and J lost 1, with 7 bases in between. The CDR3 bases are TGTGCCAGCAGCGTAGAAGAGGCGAACACTGAAGCTTTCTTT. Protein: CASSVEEANTEAFF.

The chain has TRBV4-3 and TRBJ1-6, with TRBD1 as a possible D gene (5 bases). The CDR3 consists of 15 residues. V was pared by 0 bases and J by 9 bases, with 12 bases between. The germline V gene encodes CDR1 LGHNA and CDR2 YSLEER. The CDR3, as DNA: TGCGCCAGCAGCCAAGACTGGGGGGTTGGTTCACCCCTCCACTTT. This translates into CASSQDWGVGSPLHF.

The rearrangement joins TRBV5-8 to TRBJ1-2; a weak D match, TRBD1 (5 bases). The V and J ends lost 4 bases and 4 bases respectively, with 14 bases between them. Germline CDR1 SGHTS, CDR2 YDEGEE. The CDR3 sequence is 14 residues long. In DNA, the CDR3 is TGTGCCAGCAGCCTGGGGCGGTCCCTCTATGGCTACACCTTC. Its translation: CASSLGRSLYGYTF.

In its sample, this clone was seen a few times. The rearrangement joins TRBV20-1 to TRBJ1-5; no firm D call. This CDR3 comprises 13 residues. Germline CDR1 reads DFQATT; CDR2 reads SNEGSKA (reference sequence). With 3 bases removed from V and 4 bases from J, the gap between germline ends came to 10 bases. CDR3 region: CSASMVPNQPQHF. Here the CDR3 DNA reads TGCAGTGCTAGTATGGTCCCTAATCAGCCCCAGCATTTT.

This chain connects TRBV10-2 to TRBJ2-7; D ambiguous. CDR1 and CDR2 (germline): WSHSY, SAAADI. Trimming removed 6 bases from V and 4 bases from J, with 10 bases in between. This CDR3 is built from 12 residues. The CDR3 bases are TGCGCCAGCAGCCCGTCGGGTTACGAGCAGTACTTC. Translation gives CASSPSGYEQYF.

The rearrangement links TRBV7-2 to TRBJ2-7; the D gene is possibly TRBD2 (5 bases). The V end was cut by 3 bases, the J end by 0 bases, with 12 bases between. Germline CDR1 reads SGHTA; CDR2 reads FQGNSA. This CDR3 has 15 residues. The CDR3 sequence: CASSFSRGGSYEQYF. In nucleotides, the CDR3 is TGTGCCAGCAGCTTCTCCCGGGGTGGCTCCTACGAGCAGTACTTC.

Only one count was recorded for this clone. The chain employs TRBV19 and TRBJ1-2; the match to TRBD1 covers 7 bases. V lost 5 bases to trimming and J lost 6 bases; unmatched junction nucleotides: 3. This CDR3 region has 12 residues. CDR1 is LNHDA, CDR2 SQIVND, per germline (reference sequence). For the CDR3, the DNA is TGTGCCAGTAGTCATACAGGGGATGGCTACACCTTC. The encoded protein is CASSHTGDGYTF.

The sample holds one count of this clone. The chain is built from TRBV28 and TRBJ1-3, with D perhaps matching TRBD1 (5 bases). The CDR3 length is 17 residues. Trimming shortened V by 0 bases and J by 0 bases, and 12 bases separated the two germline ends. Per germline, CDR1 MDHEN and CDR2 SYDVKM. The DNA for the CDR3 is TGTGCCAGCAGTTTATGGCGACAGTTGAGCTCTGGAAACACCATATATTTT. Translating gives CASSLWRQLSSGNTIYF.

The chain links TRBV7-2 to TRBJ2-7, with D maybe TRBD2 (6 bases). Per the germline V gene, CDR1 is SGHTA and CDR2 is FQGNSA. Trimming left V 8 bases short and J 3 bases short, with 20 bases between. The CDR3 covers 15 residues. The CDR3 sequence: CASAYARGPLYEQYF. In DNA form, the CDR3 reads TGTGCCAGCGCCTACGCGCGGGGCCCCCTCTACGAGCAGTACTTC.

This clone appeared a few times. The V gene is TRBV5-6, the J gene TRBJ1-2, with 8 bases that match TRBD1. Germline values: CDR1 SGHDT, CDR2 YYEEEE. With V trimmed by 2 bases and J by 4 bases, 10 bases remained unmatched. This CDR3 comprises 16 residues. The CDR3, as DNA: TGTGCCAGCAGCTTAATCCAGGGGGCGCGTGGCTATGGCTACACCTTC. Translated: CASSLIQGARGYGYTF.

This clone was detected once. The genes are TRBV13 and TRBJ1-2; 9 bases align to TRBD1. In germline, CDR1 is PRHDT, CDR2 FYEKMQ (reference sequence). This CDR3 is built from 15 residues. V shed 5 bases, J shed 0 bases, and the junction held 4 bases outside the gene matches. The CDR3 nucleotides read TGTGCCAGCAGCACTACAGGGGGCCCTAACTATGGCTACACCTTC. Amino acids: CASSTTGGPNYGYTF.

This clone was detected a few times. The chain carries TRBV3-1 (or the pseudogene TRBV3-2) and TRBJ2-7; TRBD2 might be the D (5 bases). Trimming removed 4 bases from V and 0 bases from J, with 19 bases in between. The germline CDR1 and CDR2 sequences are LGHDT and YNNKEL (reference sequence). The CDR3 totals 17 residues. CDR3 sequence reads: CASSLVRARASSYEQYF. In nucleotides, the CDR3 is TGTGCCAGCAGCCTCGTGAGGGCCCGAGCCAGCTCCTACGAGCAGTACTTC.

The chain carries TRBV7-9 and TRBJ2-7; 10 bases are shared with TRBD2. Germline CDR1 is SEHNR and CDR2 is FQNEAQ (reference sequence). This CDR3 has 13 amino acids. J was trimmed by 2 bases and V by 6 bases; bases with no gene match: 1. DNA of the CDR3: TGTGCCAGCAGTCTAGCGGGAGCCTACGAGCAGTACTTC. Protein: CASSLAGAYEQYF.

The V call is TRBV6-1, the J call TRBJ1-6; D may be TRBD1 (6 bases). Germline loops: CDR1 MNHNS, CDR2 SASEGT. V lost 3 bases, J lost 9 bases, and 12 bases lay in between. The CDR3 spans 14 residues. The CDR3 sequence: CASSDVTGTSPLHF. Here the CDR3 DNA reads TGTGCCAGCAGTGATGTAACAGGGACTTCACCCCTCCACTTT.